This T cell receptor (beta chain) was identified during a study of cytomegalovirus exposure and HLA in healthy donors. Background on the study: The approximately 130 validation repertoires matched the roughly 630 first-cohort repertoires in platform, a later analysis reported.

Notes on this clone: What it recognizes is unknown.

There are 13 residues in the CDR3. From germline, CDR1 is MNHEY and CDR2 SVGAGI. The V gene lost 10 bases and the J gene lost 7 bases, with 20 bases spanning the gap. Some clones are missing from TCRdb's copy, which holds only in-frame ones; the method was immunoSEQ multiplex PCR. The sample contains approximately 190,000 clones, about 80% of which appear only once. Findings of the study overall: Reported performance of the classifier showed diagnosis of cytomegalovirus status with high specificity and sensitivity. Researchers reported that a few CMV-associated chains were confirmed in vitro as CMV antigen-specific.

The sequencing input was PBMCs. This clonotype was obtained from a man younger than 30 in good health and CMV-seropositive. This chain links TRBV6-5 with TRBJ2-7; weak D call: TRBD2 (5 bases). This chain's CDR3 is CATQRAELWEQYF. As DNA, the CDR3 is TGTGCCACCCAGAGGGCGGAGCTATGGGAGCAGTACTTC.